This T cell receptor (beta chain) was sequenced in a study of identifying expanded T cells in peripheral blood (dated by TCRdb to the late 2010s). Some background on the complete study: Technical replicates were generated by sequencing separate aliquots of the same genomic DNA pool, and four replicates were compared pairwise. What the research found in general, with its limitations: The authors expected biological variance in healthy repertoires might increase further over much longer intervals such as months to years. The beta-binomial model significantly reduced the number of clones called differentially abundant and the false-positive rate across all healthy-donor time intervals. For all healthy donors, the variance in clone template counts between roughly 2-week samples rose significantly as total template count increased. The binomial model flagged about 1.1 differentially abundant clones between technical replicates but 15 to 17 over around 2 weeks and around 19 over roughly 4 weeks.

Concerning this clone itself: The antigen this receptor binds is unknown. No base quality information exists; no much larger clone differs at one position.

The immunoSEQ Assay, which uses bias-controlled multiplex PCR amplification of genomic DNA, was used to profile TCRbeta CDR3 regions. Concerning the study's data processing: To quantify the absolute abundance of each unique TCRbeta CDR3 region, the sequences were collapsed and filtered. Differential abundance was assessed using a binomial (Fisher-equivalent) model and a beta-binomial model in which time-dependent variance fitted from healthy donors was added. Clones with fewer than 5 combined templates were removed, and differential abundance was called for clones with a Benjamini-Hochberg FDR below 0.01. The form v = (b*log(k)+a)^2 was used to model beta-binomial variance as a function of total template count across the two samples. The clones in this table, taken by TCRdb from immuneACCESS, are in-frame only. Not every clone is retained; where verified, under half of the shortfall comes from an unresolved V gene, and the cause of the rest is unknown. V and J calls and clone size are given by that table; D and trimming were obtained from the DNA. Present in this sample are some 97,000 clones, 75% to 90% of which were seen just once. The biggest ten clones account for approximately 5.7% of the sample.

No immune events, such as infections, were documented for the healthy donors during the collection period. To calibrate time-dependent variance in a beta-binomial model of T-cell clone differential abundance, blood repertoires from healthy donors were used as a training cohort. The training cohort comprised roughly ten healthy donors, 3 female and 7 male. The donors were between roughly 29 and 65 years old, with an average age of approximately 47 years. Whole blood, obtained from a commercial supplier, was collected from each healthy donor at three time points spaced roughly 2 weeks apart. For immunosequencing, genomic DNA was extracted from unsorted whole blood. This receptor was taken from a person aged 18 to 70 in good health. The specimen was blood.

CDR3 region: CASSLTGRNYGYTF. The nucleotide sequence is TGTGCCAGCAGTTTAACCGGGCGAAACTATGGCTACACCTTC. The chain was built from TRBV27 and TRBJ1-2; no D gene call is confident. V is cut by 2 bases and J by 2 bases, and the space between the germline ends is 9 bases. Taken from the germline V gene (reference sequence), the CDR1 and CDR2 loops are MNHEY and SMNVEV. From its cysteine to its phenylalanine, the CDR3 spans 14 amino acids. The entry retains the CDR3 DNA only, 42 bases that are in frame from base 1.